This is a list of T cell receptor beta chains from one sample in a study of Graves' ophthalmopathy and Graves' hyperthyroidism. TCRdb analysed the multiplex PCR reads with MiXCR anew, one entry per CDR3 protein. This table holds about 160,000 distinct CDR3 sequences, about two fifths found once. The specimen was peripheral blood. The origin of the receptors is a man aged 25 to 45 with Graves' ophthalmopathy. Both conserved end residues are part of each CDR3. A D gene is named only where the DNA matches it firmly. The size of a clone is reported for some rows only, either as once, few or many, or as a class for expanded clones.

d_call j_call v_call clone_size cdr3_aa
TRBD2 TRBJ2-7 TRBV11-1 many CASSRSGSSYEQYF
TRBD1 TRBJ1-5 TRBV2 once CASSFNRGQPQHF
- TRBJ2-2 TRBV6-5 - CASSYSGQSGGELFF
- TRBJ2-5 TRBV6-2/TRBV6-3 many CASSSHGGAETQYF
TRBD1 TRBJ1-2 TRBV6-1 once CASSGRTGGIDGYTF
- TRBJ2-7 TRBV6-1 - CASSETRVEQYF
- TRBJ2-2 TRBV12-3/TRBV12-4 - CASTLGGGSGELFF
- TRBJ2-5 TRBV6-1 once CASSPGVWETQYF
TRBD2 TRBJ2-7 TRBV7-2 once CASSSSSGGSYEQYF
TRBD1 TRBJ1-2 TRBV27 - CASSLLTGEGFPYGYTF
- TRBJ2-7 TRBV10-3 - CAISDEGDHEQYF
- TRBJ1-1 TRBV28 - CASSLRPAGAEAFF
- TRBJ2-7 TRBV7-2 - CASSLVGSYYEQYF
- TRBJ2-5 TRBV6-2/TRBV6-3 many CASSYSWRETQYF
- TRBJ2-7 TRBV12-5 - CASAWGGPYEQYF
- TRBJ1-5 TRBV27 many CASSLTGPSNQPQHF
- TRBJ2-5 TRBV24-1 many CATSDPRDYQETQYF
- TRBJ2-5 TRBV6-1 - CASKGRLGTMETQYF
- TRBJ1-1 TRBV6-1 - CASSGESKKTEAFF
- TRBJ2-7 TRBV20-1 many CSAERGTYEQYF
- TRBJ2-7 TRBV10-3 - CATTSILGYEQYF
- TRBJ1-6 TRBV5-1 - CASSFNLDSPLHF
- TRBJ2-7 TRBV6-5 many CASSYRRGDWTYEQYF
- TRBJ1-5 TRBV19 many CASTNGAESHQPQHF
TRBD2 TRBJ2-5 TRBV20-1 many CSARGTSGQETQYF
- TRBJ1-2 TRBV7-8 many CASSSPPGPSYGYTF
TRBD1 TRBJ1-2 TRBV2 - CASSDKTGGGYTF
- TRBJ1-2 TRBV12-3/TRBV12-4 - CASSLSRVHGYTF
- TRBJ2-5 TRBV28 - CASSFGSPGETQYF
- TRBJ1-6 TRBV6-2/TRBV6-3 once CASSYSLSYSPLHF
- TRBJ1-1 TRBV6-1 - CASNRTPYTEAFF
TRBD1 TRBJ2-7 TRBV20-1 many CSAFVPDRGLIEQYF
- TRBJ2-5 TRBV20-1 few CGTVGAGKETQYF
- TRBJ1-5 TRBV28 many CASSTRRGNQPQHF
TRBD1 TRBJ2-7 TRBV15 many CATSGESTGNPYEQYF
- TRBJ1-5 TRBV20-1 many CSARRGARQPQHF
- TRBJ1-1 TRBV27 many CASKRTGNTEAFF
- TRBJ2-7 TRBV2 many CASSEGPGYEQYF
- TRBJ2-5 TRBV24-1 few CATSGPGQETQYF
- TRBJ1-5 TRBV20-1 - CSASADSTGQPQHF
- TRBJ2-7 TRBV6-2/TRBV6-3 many CASRRGNEQYF
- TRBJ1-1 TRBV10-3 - CATAYLRSVDTEAFF
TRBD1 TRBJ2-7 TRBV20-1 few CSARTSGTGTYEQYF
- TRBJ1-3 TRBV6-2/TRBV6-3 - CASSNGRNSGNTIYF
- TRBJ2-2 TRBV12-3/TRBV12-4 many CASSLQHTRELFF
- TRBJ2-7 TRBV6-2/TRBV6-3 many CASTLLGNYEQYF
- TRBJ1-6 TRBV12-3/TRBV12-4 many CASSLRGGSSPLHF
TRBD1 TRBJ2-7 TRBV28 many CASSLWRVPGWGTGSNEQYF
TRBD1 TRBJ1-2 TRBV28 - CASGQQGAYGYTF
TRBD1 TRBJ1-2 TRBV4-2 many CASSQEGQPYGYTF
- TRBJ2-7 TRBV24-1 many CATRDSLGEQYF
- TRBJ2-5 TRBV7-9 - CASSQLGPETQYF
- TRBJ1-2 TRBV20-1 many CSATGAPHAGYTF
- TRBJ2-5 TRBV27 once CASSLSLRQETQYF
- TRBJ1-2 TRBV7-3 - CASSVDKGGYTF